This T cell receptor (beta chain) stems from a study of beta chain features in type 1 diabetes. Study-wide results and limits: The VDJ junctions of type 1 diabetes patients carried fewer insertions and more deletions. Healthy donors had naive, central memory and Treg TCRB repertoires that appeared less similar than those seen among patients.

As for this clone: What it recognizes is unknown. The junction departs from the called germline gene at one end, perhaps through a read error.

CDR1 is SNHLY and CDR2 is FYNNEI in the germline V gene. The length of the CDR3 is 12 residues. The entirety of the isolated RNA underwent reverse transcription, so expressed TCRB transcripts were sequenced. The method was immunoSEQ multiplex PCR; TCRdb's version includes in-frame clones alone and lacks a portion of them. This sample has 250,000 to 350,000 clones, with approximately 10% found just once. Material: naive CD4+ T cells from blood. This clonotype was sampled from a woman aged 25 to 39 in good health. The gene calls are TRBV2 and TRBJ2-7; 7 nucleotides line up with TRBD2. CDR3 bases: TGTGCCAGCAGTGAAGACGGGAGGACTGTCCGATTC. It is translated as CASSEDGRTVRF.